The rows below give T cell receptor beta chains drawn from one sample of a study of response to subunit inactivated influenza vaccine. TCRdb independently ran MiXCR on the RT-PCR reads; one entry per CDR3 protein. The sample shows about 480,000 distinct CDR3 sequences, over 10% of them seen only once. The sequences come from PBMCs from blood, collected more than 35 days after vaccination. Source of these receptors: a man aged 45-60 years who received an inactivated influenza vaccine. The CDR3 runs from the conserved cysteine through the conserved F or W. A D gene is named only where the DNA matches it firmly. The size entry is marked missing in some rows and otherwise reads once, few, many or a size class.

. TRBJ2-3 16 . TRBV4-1 TGCGCCAGCAGCCAACAGAGGAATCGTTACACAGATACGCAGTATTTT CASSQQRNRYTDTQYF
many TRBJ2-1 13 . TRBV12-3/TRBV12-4 TGTGCCAGCAGTCCCGGAGAGAACAATGAGCAGTTCTTC CASSPGENNEQFF
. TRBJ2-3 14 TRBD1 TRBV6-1 TGTGCCAGCAGGGACAGGGCCTTGGTGGATACGCAGTATTTT CASRDRALVDTQYF
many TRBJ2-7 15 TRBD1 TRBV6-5 TGTGCCAGCAGTTGGGGACAGGGAGGCTCCTACGAGCAGTACTTC CASSWGQGGSYEQYF
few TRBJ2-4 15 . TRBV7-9 TGTGCCAGCAGCTTGGACCTCGCAATTAAAAACATTCAGTACTTC CASSLDLAIKNIQYF
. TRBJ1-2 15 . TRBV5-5 TGTGCCAGCAGCTTGGTTGTTGGGCAGGGCTATGGCTACACCTTC CASSLVVGQGYGYTF
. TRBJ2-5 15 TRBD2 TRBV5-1 TGCGCCAGCAGCTTGAAGCGGGGGGGCCAAGAGACCCAGTACTTC CASSLKRGGQETQYF
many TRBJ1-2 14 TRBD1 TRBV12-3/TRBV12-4 TGTGCCAGCAGTTCGACAGGGGGTTCGTATGGCTACACCTTC CASSSTGGSYGYTF
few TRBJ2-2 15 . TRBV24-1 TGTGCCACCAGTGATACTAGGGTGAACACCGGGGAGCTGTTTTTT CATSDTRVNTGELFF
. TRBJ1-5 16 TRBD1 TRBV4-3 TGCGCCAGCAGCCAGGAAGCACAGGGGAAGAATCAGCCCCAGCATTTT CASSQEAQGKNQPQHF
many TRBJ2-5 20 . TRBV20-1 TGCAGTGCTAGAGGACCTAGGTGGGGGGCCCACACACCGTACCAAGAGACCCAGTACTTC CSARGPRWGAHTPYQETQYF
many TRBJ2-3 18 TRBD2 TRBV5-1 TGCGCCAGCAGCTCTCTCGGGACTAGCGGGGGTCAAGGGGATACGCAGTATTTT CASSSLGTSGGQGDTQYF
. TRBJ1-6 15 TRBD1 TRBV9 TGTGCCAGCAGCGTAGGGACAGGGGAGGATTCACCCCTCCACTTT CASSVGTGEDSPLHF
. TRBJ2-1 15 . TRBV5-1 TGCGCCAGCAGCATAACTAGTTCCTCCTACAATGAGCAGTTCTTC CASSITSSSYNEQFF
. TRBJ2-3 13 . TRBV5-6 TGTGCCAGCAGCTTGGGTTGGGACGATACGCAGTATTTT CASSLGWDDTQYF
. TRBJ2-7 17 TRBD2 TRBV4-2 TGTGCCAGCAGCCAAGATATGGGACTAGCGGGAGGGAGCGAGCAGTACTTC CASSQDMGLAGGSEQYF
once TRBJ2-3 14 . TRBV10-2 TGCGCCAGCAGTGAGTCGAAAGGGTTTGGTACGCAGTATTTT CASSESKGFGTQYF
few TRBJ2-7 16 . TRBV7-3 TGTGCCAGCAGCTTAACGGGAGGACCCAGCTCCTACGAGCAGTACTTC CASSLTGGPSSYEQYF
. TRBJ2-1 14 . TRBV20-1 TGCAGTGCCCACCCTACCGGGGCCTACAAAGAGCAGTTCTTC CSAHPTGAYKEQFF
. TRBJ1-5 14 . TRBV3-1 TGTGCCAGCAGCCAACGGGGGGCTGAGCAGCCCCAGCATTTT CASSQRGAEQPQHF
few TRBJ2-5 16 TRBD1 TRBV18 TGTGCCAGCTCCAGAAACTTCGGGGGACAGGGGGAGACCCAGTACTTC CASSRNFGGQGETQYF
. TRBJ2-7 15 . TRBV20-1 TGCAGTGCTAATCGAGACGACTTCAACTCCTACGAGCAGTACTTC CSANRDDFNSYEQYF
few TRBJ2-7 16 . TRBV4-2 TGTGCCAGCAGCCAATTTCCTCAAACCGGTCCTTACGAGCAGTACTTC CASSQFPQTGPYEQYF
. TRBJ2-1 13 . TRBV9 TGTGCCAGCAGCGTAGGTTCCCCCGGTGAGCAGTTCTTC CASSVGSPGEQFF